These T cell receptor beta chains were read from a single sample in a study of PD-1 blockade in mismatch repair-deficient tumors. The assay was immunoSEQ multiplex PCR, and TCRdb's table has in-frame clones only and misses some. The data hold approximately 25,000 clones, with approximately 86% observed a single time. Source: peripheral blood, taken 12 weeks after starting pembrolizumab. The origin of the receptors is an adult with mismatch repair-deficient cancer. The CDR3 runs from the conserved cysteine through the conserved F or W. D genes are given only for firm matches. The listing skips clone size in some rows; elsewhere it reads once, few, many or a size class.

v_call,d_call,j_call,clone_size,cdr3_nt,cdr3_aa
TRBV5-1,-,TRBJ1-3,once,TGCGCCAGCAGCTTGGGAGACCCTGGAAACACCATATATTTT,CASSLGDPGNTIYF
TRBV5-6,-,TRBJ2-3,-,TGTGCCAGCAGCTTGGGCGGGGCAGATACGCAGTATTTT,CASSLGGADTQYF
TRBV29-1,-,TRBJ1-5,-,TGCAGCGTTGGTGGCCAGGAGGATCAGCCCCAGCATTTT,CSVGGQEDQPQHF
TRBV27,TRBD1,TRBJ1-2,-,TGTGCCAGCAGTTCCTTCGACAGGGGAGCCTATGGCTACACCTTC,CASSSFDRGAYGYTF
TRBV28,TRBD2,TRBJ2-7,-,TGTGCCAGCAGCCCTCCTGGGGGGGAGGTGTACGAGCAGTACTTC,CASSPPGGEVYEQYF
TRBV18,TRBD2,TRBJ2-1,-,TGTGCCAGCTCACCCAGCGGGAATTCCTACAATGAGCAGTTCTTC,CASSPSGNSYNEQFF
TRBV6-6,TRBD1,TRBJ1-4,-,TGTGCCAGCAGTAGACAGGGCCTTAATGAAAAACTGTTTTTT,CASSRQGLNEKLFF
TRBV27,-,TRBJ1-2,-,TGTGCCAGCAGTTTATCCCCCCAGGTCTATGGCTACACCTTC,CASSLSPQVYGYTF
TRBV30,TRBD2,TRBJ2-3,-,TGTGCCTGGAGTTGGGGAGCGGGAGGCTCAGATACGCAGTATTTT,CAWSWGAGGSDTQYF
TRBV11-1,TRBD2,TRBJ2-3,-,TGTGCCAGCAGCCCAAGGCGAGGTAGCGGGAACTCTTATACGCAGTATTTT,CASSPRRGSGNSYTQYF
TRBV6-6,-,TRBJ2-7,-,TGTGCCAGCAGGGAAAGCGGGCAGGAAAGCTACGAGCAGTACTTC,CASRESGQESYEQYF
TRBV10-3,-,TRBJ1-2,few,TGTGCCATCAGTCAGGGCAGGGCGTATGGCTACACCTTC,CAISQGRAYGYTF
TRBV10-2,-,TRBJ2-7,-,TGCGCCAGCAGTGAGCAGCTAGGGGCATTGTTTAACGAGCAGTACTTC,CASSEQLGALFNEQYF
TRBV10-2,TRBD2,TRBJ2-2,-,TGCGCCAGCAGTGAAGGCGGGAGTTTCACCGGGGAGCTGTTTTTT,CASSEGGSFTGELFF
TRBV6-6,TRBD1,TRBJ1-2,few,TGTGCCAGCAGTTACGACAGGGACTATGGCTACACCTTC,CASSYDRDYGYTF
TRBV4-1,TRBD1,TRBJ2-1,-,TGCGCCAGCAGCCCAGGACAGGACAATGAGCAGTTCTTC,CASSPGQDNEQFF
TRBV2,-,TRBJ1-5,-,TGTGCCAGCACTTTGACAGGTACACAGCCCCAGCATTTT,CASTLTGTQPQHF
TRBV27,-,TRBJ2-7,-,TGTGCCAGCAGACCCTCCAGGGATTCCTACGAGCAGTACTTC,CASRPSRDSYEQYF
TRBV28,TRBD2,TRBJ2-5,-,TGTGCCAGCAGTTCACGGACTAGCGGGACACAAGAGACCCAGTACTTC,CASSSRTSGTQETQYF
TRBV7-9,TRBD1,TRBJ2-5,-,TGTGCCAGCAGAGTACAGGGGGACCAAGAGACCCAGTACTTC,CASRVQGDQETQYF
TRBV5-1,-,TRBJ2-7,-,TGCGCCAGCAGCTTTCGGGGGTCCGGCTACGAGCAGTACTTC,CASSFRGSGYEQYF
TRBV5-6,-,TRBJ1-5,-,TGTGCCAGCAGCTCAGGGGCCCATCAGCCCCAGCATTTT,CASSSGAHQPQHF
TRBV5-4,-,TRBJ2-1,-,TGTGCCAGCAGCTTGATGAGGGACTCCCAATTTCAGCAGTTCTTC,CASSLMRDSQFQQFF
TRBV2,TRBD1,TRBJ1-1,-,TGTGCCAGCACGCCTAGACAGGGGAACACTGAAGCTTTCTTT,CASTPRQGNTEAFF
TRBV11-3,TRBD2,TRBJ2-2,-,TGTGCCAGCAGCTCTTACGGAACCCTCTGGCGGGAGGGCCAGGGGGAGCTGTTTTTT,CASSSYGTLWREGQGELFF